The next 9 T cell receptor beta chains were all read from a single sample in a study of human T cells and chemical hapten exposure. Stated time point: patch test 3, about 24 weeks after DPC sensitization. The treatment: therapeutic diphenylcyclopropenone sensitization with weekly scalp DPC. TCRdb independently ran MiXCR on the RACE reads; one entry per CDR3 protein. The table has tens of thousands of distinct CDR3 sequences, 13% seen once. The sample here was whole blood, taken in connection with sensitization to the hapten diphenylcyclopropenone (DPC). The receptors come from a woman aged 50 to 60 with alopecia areata. Some clones in this sample may be carry-over from other donors' samples.

This clonotype was detected a few times. V usage is TRBV5-1 and J usage is TRBJ2-7, with unresolved D. Germline V CDR1 and CDR2: SGHRS, YFSETQ. V dropped 0 bases and J dropped 0 bases, with 7 bases sitting between them. CDR3 length equals 14 residues. DNA for the CDR3: TGCGCCAGCAGCTTGGGTCCGAACTCCTACGAGCAGTACTTC. Protein product: CASSLGPNSYEQYF.

V usage is TRBV15 and J usage is TRBJ2-5; 8 nucleotides agree with TRBD1. Germline CDR1 LNHNV, CDR2 YYDKDF (reference sequence). This CDR3 is 14 amino acids long. V was clipped by 5 bases and J by 3 bases; unmatched bases: 5. The CDR3 coding sequence is TGTGCCACCAGCGAACGGACAGGGAAAGAGACCCAGTACTTC. Protein product: CATSERTGKETQYF.

This clonotype was found many times. The DNA of the CDR3 is TGCAGCGTTGAATATAGCGGGAGGGCCTGGATTTACTTC. It is translated as CSVEYSGRAWIYF. This rearrangement joins TRBV29-1 to TRBJ2-5; the match to TRBD2 covers 11 bases. After removal of 2 bases from V and 14 bases from J, the junction contained 10 bases not matched to a gene. The CDR3 contains 13 residues. CDR1 and CDR2 (germline): SQVTM, ANQGSEA.

This clonotype was recorded many times. V gene TRBV19 combines with J gene TRBJ1-2; D not resolved. This CDR3 has 12 amino acids. From germline, CDR1 is LNHDA and CDR2 SQIVND (reference sequence). V dropped 5 bases and J dropped 4 bases, with 8 bases sitting between them. The CDR3 sequence is CASSATSYGYTF. The CDR3 DNA follows: TGTGCCAGTAGTGCCACGTCCTATGGCTACACCTTC. Full variable domain (missing parts from reference TRBV19 and TRBJ1-2): DGGITQSPKYLFRKEGQNVTLSCEQNLNHDAMYWYRQDPGQGLRLIYYSQIVNDFQKGDIAEGYSVSREKKESFPLTVTSAQKNPTAFYLCASSATSYGYTFGSGTRLTVV.

This clonotype was found many times. This chain connects TRBV5-4 to TRBJ1-1; D ambiguous. Germline CDR1 reads SGHNT; CDR2 reads YYREEE (reference sequence). This CDR3 region has 15 residues. Trimming stripped 3 bases from V and 4 bases from J, with 16 bases between. The CDR3 DNA reads TGTGCCAGCAGCTGGGCCGGGAGGGATCGCACTGAAGCTTTCTTT. Translation: CASSWAGRDRTEAFF.

The chain carries TRBV18 and TRBJ2-7; 8 nucleotides agree with TRBD2. Germline V CDR1 and CDR2: KGHSH, LQKENI. The CDR3 has 15 amino acids. J lost 7 bases, V lost 4 bases, and 12 bases had no gene match. The CDR3 bases are TGTGCCAGCTCACTCGTCGGGAGGGGATTGCGAGAGCAGTACTTC. It yields the protein CASSLVGRGLREQYF. Drawing the rest from reference TRBV18 and TRBJ2-7, the complete variable domain is NAGVMQNPRHLVRRRGQEARLRCSPMKGHSHVYWYRQLPEEGLKFMVYLQKENIIDESGMPKERFSAEFPKEGPSILRIQQVVRGDSAAYFCASSLVGRGLREQYFGPGTRLTVT.

The chain joins TRBV19 to TRBJ1-5, with no clear D. Germline V CDR1 and CDR2: LNHDA, SQIVND (reference sequence). CDR3 length: 15 amino acids. Trimming took off 3 bases at V and 1 base at J, with 10 bases between the two ends. CDR3 sequence: CASSIGGQSNQPQHF. For the CDR3, the DNA is TGTGCCAGTAGTATTGGCGGCCAGAGCAATCAGCCCCAGCATTTT. Using reference TRBV19 and TRBJ1-5 for the parts outside the CDR3, the full variable domain is DGGITQSPKYLFRKEGQNVTLSCEQNLNHDAMYWYRQDPGQGLRLIYYSQIVNDFQKGDIAEGYSVSREKKESFPLTVTSAQKNPTAFYLCASSIGGQSNQPQHFGDGTRLSIL.

This clonotype was seen at least ten times. The V gene is TRBV12-3 or TRBV12-4, the J gene TRBJ2-2; D may be TRBD1 (5 bases). V gave up 4 bases and J gave up 4 bases, with 10 bases separating them. This CDR3 comprises 14 residues. The CDR3 coding sequence is TGTGCCAGCAGTTCCGACAGAATCACCGGGGAGCTGTTTTTT. This translates into CASSSDRITGELFF.

This clonotype was seen repeatedly, ten times or more. The genes are TRBV18 and TRBJ1-2, with a weak D call TRBD1 (6 bases). The CDR3 sequence is 14 residues long. Germline V gene lookup returns CDR1 KGHSH and CDR2 LQKENI. V lost 6 bases and J lost 4, with 15 bases in between. The CDR3 here is CASSRQDSLYGYTF. CDR3 sequence (DNA): TGTGCCAGCTCTCGACAGGATTCTCTCTATGGCTACACCTTC. Full variable domain (remainder filled in from reference TRBV18 and TRBJ1-2): NAGVMQNPRHLVRRRGQEARLRCSPMKGHSHVYWYRQLPEEGLKFMVYLQKENIIDESGMPKERFSAEFPKEGPSILRIQQVVRGDSAAYFCASSRQDSLYGYTFGSGTRLTVV.